The rows below give T cell receptor beta chains drawn from one sample of a study of blood T cell repertoires in COVID-19. Repertoires were generated with immunoSEQ multiplex PCR, while TCRdb's copy carries only in-frame clones and drops some. The data show around 80,000 clones, about four fifths seen once. The sample taken for sequencing was peripheral blood. The source of these receptors is a man of 80 years or more with acute or convalescent COVID-19. Both conserved end residues are part of each CDR3. The order of the fields is V gene, clone size, D gene, J gene, CDR3 DNA, CDR3 protein. A D gene is named only where the DNA matches it firmly. Some rows have no size entry. The others give once, few or many, or a class for an expanded clone.

TRBV7-3,-,TRBD2,TRBJ2-7,TGTGCCAGCAGCCGTAGCGGGGGGGCCTACGAGCAGTACTTC,CASSRSGGAYEQYF
TRBV16,-,TRBD1,TRBJ1-5,TGTGCCAGCAGCCACCGGGGACAGGGGGATCAGCCCCAGCATTTT,CASSHRGQGDQPQHF
TRBV23-1,-,TRBD1,TRBJ2-7,TGCGCCAGCAGTCAGGTGATGGACAGGGGGCGCCCCTACGAGCAGTACTTC,CASSQVMDRGRPYEQYF
TRBV7-9,-,TRBD1,TRBJ1-2,TGTGCCAGCAGCTTCCGGGACAGTCTATATGGCTACACCTTC,CASSFRDSLYGYTF
TRBV6-5,-,-,TRBJ1-1,TGTGCCAGCGTACCCGGGAGTATGAACACTGAAGCTTTCTTT,CASVPGSMNTEAFF
TRBV10-3,-,TRBD1,TRBJ1-1,TGTGCCATCAGTGAGTCGGAGGGGGCAGGTGAAGCTTTCTTT,CAISESEGAGEAFF
TRBV6-5,-,-,TRBJ1-2,TGTGCCAGCAGTTACTCGAGTGTGGGGCTTAACTATGGCTACACCTTC,CASSYSSVGLNYGYTF
TRBV5-1,-,TRBD1,TRBJ1-4,TGCGCCAGCAGCGAACAGGGGTCAACTAATGAAAAACTGTTTTTT,CASSEQGSTNEKLFF
TRBV30,-,TRBD1,TRBJ1-2,TGTGCCTGGAACAACGGACAGGGTGGATATGGCTACACCTTC,CAWNNGQGGYGYTF
TRBV9,-,TRBD1,TRBJ2-7,TGTGCCAGCAGCGTGAGTGGGACAGGGGGTTCCACCGGGGAGCAGTACTTC,CASSVSGTGGSTGEQYF
TRBV19,-,-,TRBJ2-2,TGTGCCAGTAGTGCCCGGGACAAGGGTCCTGCGAACACCGGGGAGCTGTTTTTT,CASSARDKGPANTGELFF
TRBV5-5,-,-,TRBJ1-5,TGTGCCAGCAGCGCGCTGGAGGAGATCCAGCCCCAGCATTTT,CASSALEEIQPQHF
TRBV18,-,TRBD1,TRBJ1-2,TGTGCCAGCTCACCGGACAGGGAGAGTGGCTACACCTTC,CASSPDRESGYTF
TRBV18,-,-,TRBJ1-2,TGTGCCAGCTCACCTCCAGGGTCGCCCGTGAGGGGCTACACCTTC,CASSPPGSPVRGYTF
TRBV2,once,TRBD1,TRBJ1-2,TGTGCCAGCACTCGACAGGGAGGCGGCTACACCTTC,CASTRQGGGYTF
TRBV5-1,-,TRBD1,TRBJ1-2,TGCGCCAGCAGTCCCCAGGGGGAACAGTCTGGCTACACCTTC,CASSPQGEQSGYTF
TRBV20-1,-,TRBD1,TRBJ2-7,TGCAGTGCTAGTGAATGGACAGGGGGCAGGTACGAGCAGTACTTC,CSASEWTGGRYEQYF
TRBV6-2/TRBV6-3,-,TRBD1,TRBJ1-3,TGTGCCAGCAGTGCCCGGGACAGGGGGCTTATTGGAAACACCATATATTTT,CASSARDRGLIGNTIYF
TRBV5-1,-,TRBD1,TRBJ1-2,TGCGCCAGCGCCCAAGGACAGGGGAGCTATGGCTACACCTTC,CASAQGQGSYGYTF
TRBV7-9,few,TRBD1,TRBJ1-2,TGTGCCAGCAGCTTAGCGGGGGGACAGGGAGTATCCGGCTACACCTTC,CASSLAGGQGVSGYTF
TRBV3-1/TRBV3-2,-,-,TRBJ2-1,TGTGCCAGCAGCCCGCTGAGGGGGGGATTGTACAATGAGCAGTTCTTC,CASSPLRGGLYNEQFF
TRBV9,-,TRBD2,TRBJ2-1,TGTGCCAGCAGCCCTGGGACTAGCGGGGGGGCTAATCTCAATGAGCAGTTCTTC,CASSPGTSGGANLNEQFF
TRBV19,once,TRBD1,TRBJ2-3,TGTGCCAGTAGTCCCCAGGGGGCAGATACGCAGTATTTT,CASSPQGADTQYF
TRBV4-1,-,-,TRBJ1-2,TGCGCCAGCAGCCAAGCGGTTCAGGGGATCGGATCCGACTATGGCTACACCTTC,CASSQAVQGIGSDYGYTF
TRBV7-3,-,TRBD1,TRBJ1-1,TGTGCCAGCAGCTCACAGGGGGGGACTGAAGCTTTCTTT,CASSSQGGTEAFF
TRBV7-3,-,TRBD1,TRBJ2-7,TGTGCCAGCAGCTTAACGGGGGACAGGAACTACGAGCAGTACTTC,CASSLTGDRNYEQYF
TRBV3-1/TRBV3-2,-,-,TRBJ2-5,TGTGCCAGCAGCCAAGATACGGTAGCAGGGGAGACCCAGTACTTC,CASSQDTVAGETQYF
TRBV3-1/TRBV3-2,few,-,TRBJ1-3,TGTGCCAGCAGCCGCCCAGGGGTCTCTGGAAACACCATATATTTT,CASSRPGVSGNTIYF
TRBV19,-,-,TRBJ1-1,TGTGCCAGTAGTATCTCCCGGGAGGGTAGTAAAGCTTTCTTT,CASSISREGSKAFF
TRBV6-5,-,-,TRBJ2-7,TGTGCCAGCAGTTACTCGCAGGCCACCTACGAGCAGTACTTC,CASSYSQATYEQYF
TRBV5-1,-,-,TRBJ1-6,TGCGCCAGCAGCCTGACAGGCGACTATAATTCACCCCTCCACTTT,CASSLTGDYNSPLHF
TRBV27,-,-,TRBJ2-7,TGTGCCAGCAAGCCAACAGGGTCGGACGAGCAGTACTTC,CASKPTGSDEQYF
TRBV7-6,-,-,TRBJ2-6,TGTGCCAGCAGCTTACAATCACTGCCGGGGGCCAACGTCCTGACTTTC,CASSLQSLPGANVLTF
TRBV5-1,-,-,TRBJ1-3,TGCGCCAGCAGCACGACAGGATCTGGAAACACCATATATTTT,CASSTTGSGNTIYF
TRBV19,-,TRBD1,TRBJ1-1,TGTGCCAGTAGTAGCGGACAGGGGGCTGCTCACACTGAAGCTTTCTTT,CASSSGQGAAHTEAFF
TRBV20-1,-,-,TRBJ2-3,TGCAGTGCTAGTTTCATGTCTGGACGCGAGAACGGGGGATCTAGCACAGATACGCAGTATTTT,CSASFMSGRENGGSSTDTQYF
TRBV2,once,-,TRBJ1-5,TGTGCCAGCAGGTCCCGGGACACTGGAAATCAGCCCCAGCATTTT,CASRSRDTGNQPQHF
TRBV6-5,-,-,TRBJ1-1,TGTGCCAGCAGTTACTCAAGGAGCAACACTGAAGCTTTCTTT,CASSYSRSNTEAFF
TRBV7-6,once,-,TRBJ1-6,TGTGCCAGCAGCCAGACTCCGGGAAATAATTCACCCCTCCACTTT,CASSQTPGNNSPLHF